The 7 T cell receptor beta chains listed next were all sequenced from one sample in a study of CD8 T cells in ankylosing spondylitis. TCRdb reprocessed the 5' RACE reads with MiXCR, giving one entry per CDR3 protein. The sample has about 340,000 distinct CDR3 sequences; approximately 22% are singletons. Sequenced sample: blood, either unsorted or a sorted T cell fraction (not recorded which). These receptors were obtained from a male donor with ankylosing spondylitis or in good health (not recorded which).

In this sample, this clonotype turned up a few times. The chain links TRBV20-1 to TRBJ2-7; D is undetermined. The CDR3 consists of 15 residues. With 3 bases removed from V and 3 bases from J, the gap between germline ends came to 18 bases. The germline CDR1 and CDR2 sequences are DFQATT and SNEGSKA (reference sequence). The CDR3, as DNA: TGCAGTGCTAGGCCGGAACAGAGTTTCTACTACGAGCAGTACTTC. It is translated as CSARPEQSFYYEQYF.

The V gene is TRBV29-1, the J gene TRBJ1-2, with 8 positions matching TRBD1. CDR3 length equals 14 residues. The V segment lost 6 bases and the J segment 4 bases; nucleotides outside the gene matches: 10. CDR1 SQVTM and CDR2 ANQGSEA come from the germline V gene. The CDR3 is CSVGGQGGSYGYTF. The CDR3 nucleotides are TGCAGCGTCGGCGGACAGGGCGGGAGCTATGGCTACACCTTC.

The gene calls are TRBV18 and TRBJ2-7, with 9 nucleotides matching TRBD1. The CDR3 has 12 amino acids. Germline lookup yields CDR1 KGHSH and CDR2 LQKENI. V shed 5 bases, J shed 9 bases, and the junction held 5 bases outside the gene matches. As DNA, the CDR3 is TGTGCCAGCTCAAGACAGGGGGAAGGGCAGTACTTC. Protein: CASSRQGEGQYF.

This clonotype showed up many times. This rearrangement joins TRBV29-1 to TRBJ2-2, with D uncertain. Germline V gene sequence: CDR1 SQVTM, CDR2 ANQGSEA. V lost 1 base and J 3 bases, leaving 6 bases between the germline ends. The CDR3 is 13 residues long. The CDR3 sequence is CSVEVADTGELFF. The CDR3 coding sequence is TGCAGCGTTGAAGTCGCCGACACCGGGGAGCTGTTTTTT.

There are a few counts of this clonotype. The CDR3 reads CASSEIPDSYEQYF. CDR3 DNA: TGTGCCAGCAGCGAAATCCCAGACTCCTACGAGCAGTACTTC. V is TRBV9 and J is TRBJ2-7; D gene uncertain. Germline V lookup: CDR1 SGDLS, CDR2 YYNGEE. This CDR3 is built from 14 residues. Trimming removed 3 bases at V and 0 bases at J, with 10 bases between.

The CDR3 sequence: CSVLQGNSYEQYF. In DNA form, the CDR3 reads TGCAGCGTCCTGCAGGGAAACTCCTACGAGCAGTACTTC. J is TRBJ2-7 and V is TRBV29-1; D possibly corresponds to TRBD1 (5 bases). V shed 6 bases and J shed 0 bases, with 12 bases lying between them. CDR3 length: 13 residues. Looked up from germline, CDR1 is SQVTM and CDR2 is ANQGSEA.

This clonotype was counted many times. The rearrangement joins TRBV12-3 or TRBV12-4 to TRBJ1-1; 9 nucleotides line up with TRBD1. This CDR3 region has 13 residues. V shed 7 bases, J shed 6 bases, and the junction held 6 bases outside the gene matches. In DNA, the CDR3 is TGTGCCAGCACCTGGACAGGGGTGGCTGAAGCTTTCTTT. Its translation: CASTWTGVAEAFF.